The TCR beta chain described here comes from a study of Graves' ophthalmopathy and Graves' hyperthyroidism (dated by TCRdb to between 2018 and 2020). General notes on the study: A patient counted as having stable hyperthyroidism if there was no progression to ophthalmopathy within 18 months of follow-up. To tell Graves' ophthalmopathy apart from Graves' hyperthyroidism, and to predict which patients would progress to ophthalmopathy, the study relied on TCR beta repertoire signatures. Once sampling was done, hyperthyroidism patients were given methimazole at a starting dose of 30 mg daily, while ophthalmopathy patients were given high-dose intravenous methylprednisolone. In total, 135 blood samples were TCR-sequenced: around 42 ophthalmopathy, 75 hyperthyroidism and about 17 hyperthyroidism-to-ophthalmopathy patients. To explore V-J signatures that distinguish ophthalmopathy from hyperthyroidism, a discovery set of around 100 patients was enrolled, made up of about 40 with ophthalmopathy and under 65 with stable hyperthyroidism. In a handful of hyperthyroidism patients, the T-cell repertoire of thyroid tissue was compared with the T-cell repertoire of blood. An independent validation cohort comprised roughly 20 hyperthyroidism patients and some 16 patients who later progressed from hyperthyroidism to ophthalmopathy. Study-level results and caveats: In validation, the model predicted ophthalmopathy progression with nearly 71% sensitivity and around 72% specificity; fewer than 15 predicted patients were CT-confirmed with GO in a median of around 6.5 months. Most of the expanded thyroid clonotypes with a frequency above 0.001 were also detected in blood, and it was suggested that the thyroid immune response may be reflected by blood repertoires. No statistical method was used to predetermine the sample size, and group allocation was not hidden from the investigators. Ophthalmopathy was separated from stable hyperthyroidism by the 13-signature model with about 88% sensitivity and just under 84% specificity in cross-validation and with 80%/75% in the test set.

CDR1 and CDR2 (SQVTM, ANQGSEA) derive from the germline V gene. From the cysteine through the phenylalanine, the CDR3 covers 16 amino acids. Of all the DNA, just the CDR3 is kept, 48 bases in frame from base 1. V loses 1 base at its end and J loses 4 bases; junction bases beyond the gene matches: 6. For repertoire sequencing, TCR beta CDR3 regions were amplified from RNA transcripts. The first round of RT-PCR was done with HTBI primers and the Qiagen OneStep RT-PCR kit, and was followed by a second round of multiplex PCR, then size selection and purification. Libraries were sequenced on an Illumina HiSeq2000 using paired-end 100 bp reads. Processing in the source paper ran as follows. SOAPnuke was used to process the reads, removing any read that contained adapters or uncalled bases, had a mean Phred below 15, or lacked an exact match to the constant primer or identifier. High-quality paired reads were merged with COPE v1.2.5. Each unique nucleotide sequence was treated as a clonotype, and MiTCR v1.1 was used to align the clonotypes to the IMGT TRB V, D and J references. Only V-J combinations with frequency above 0.0001 were analysed, covering approximately 99% of repertoires. A TCR clonal expansion and chaos score per V-J combination was defined as the ratio of F50 clonal expansion to chaos observed in the TCRdist matrix. Welch's t-statistics and random forest were used to reduce features to about a dozen V-J combinations, which were fed into a naive Bayes classifier. The similarity between thyroid and blood repertoires was quantified using the Morisita-Horn index. TCRdb trimmed public reads at Q25 via fastp, called clones via MiXCR and kept in-frame beta chains. Entries are consolidated by CDR3 protein sequence, retaining the most common genes and DNA. The authors' filters were not applied to this entry. The sample contains 900,000 to 1,200,000 distinct CDR3 sequences, roughly two fifths of them found a single time. The top ten constitute approximately 10% of the sample.

Patients with hyperthyroidism were aged 18 to 65 years, had been newly diagnosed, and had a disease duration of less than 2 months. Patients with other autoimmune diseases, uncontrolled infections, pregnancy or lactation were excluded. Clinical symptoms, serum thyroxine, TRAb, thyroid ultrasound and orbital computed tomography were used for diagnosis. Total RNA was extracted using Trizol reagent, and RNA quality was checked on an Agilent 2100 Bioanalyzer. The table lists this clonotype with many counts. No antigen is known for it. Base qualities are missing; no much larger clone stands one base away.

The sample consisted of peripheral blood or thyroid tissue (not recorded which). The chain uses TRBV29-1 and TRBJ1-5, and TRBD1 aligns with 11 junction nucleotides. This TCR was sampled from an adult man with Graves' hyperthyroidism. The CDR3 corresponds to CSVEVVWDRGNQPQHF. In nucleotides, the sequence is TGCAGCGTTGAAGTTGTGTGGGACAGGGGGAATCAGCCCCAGCATTTT.